This note documents a single T cell receptor beta chain sequence. These data are taken from a study of blood T cell repertoires in COVID-19. The wider study: Samples came from the United States, Italy and Spain, spanning acute and convalescent COVID-19. The analysed material was cDNA or gDNA that came from T cells, B-cell-depleted T cells, or PBMCs.

In the original processing: Reference gene primer amplification gave estimated nucleated cell counts. Data came from immunoSEQ multiplex PCR; TCRdb stores just in-frame clones and leaves some out. For V, J and clone size, that table is used; D and trimming come from the DNA. The table has about 150,000 clones, roughly 80% seen once. The source of this sequence is a man at least 80 years old with acute or convalescent COVID-19. The source material was peripheral blood.

CDR3 loop: CASSRTVGGTGTQYF. CDR3 nucleotides: TGTGCCAGCAGCCGTACGGTTGGGGGGACGGGGACCCAGTACTTC. The genes are TRBV28 and TRBJ2-5; a possible D gene is TRBD2 (6 bases). This CDR3 is 15 amino acids long. Trimming took off 6 bases at V and 7 bases at J, with 21 bases between the two ends. From germline, CDR1 is MDHEN and CDR2 SYDVKM.